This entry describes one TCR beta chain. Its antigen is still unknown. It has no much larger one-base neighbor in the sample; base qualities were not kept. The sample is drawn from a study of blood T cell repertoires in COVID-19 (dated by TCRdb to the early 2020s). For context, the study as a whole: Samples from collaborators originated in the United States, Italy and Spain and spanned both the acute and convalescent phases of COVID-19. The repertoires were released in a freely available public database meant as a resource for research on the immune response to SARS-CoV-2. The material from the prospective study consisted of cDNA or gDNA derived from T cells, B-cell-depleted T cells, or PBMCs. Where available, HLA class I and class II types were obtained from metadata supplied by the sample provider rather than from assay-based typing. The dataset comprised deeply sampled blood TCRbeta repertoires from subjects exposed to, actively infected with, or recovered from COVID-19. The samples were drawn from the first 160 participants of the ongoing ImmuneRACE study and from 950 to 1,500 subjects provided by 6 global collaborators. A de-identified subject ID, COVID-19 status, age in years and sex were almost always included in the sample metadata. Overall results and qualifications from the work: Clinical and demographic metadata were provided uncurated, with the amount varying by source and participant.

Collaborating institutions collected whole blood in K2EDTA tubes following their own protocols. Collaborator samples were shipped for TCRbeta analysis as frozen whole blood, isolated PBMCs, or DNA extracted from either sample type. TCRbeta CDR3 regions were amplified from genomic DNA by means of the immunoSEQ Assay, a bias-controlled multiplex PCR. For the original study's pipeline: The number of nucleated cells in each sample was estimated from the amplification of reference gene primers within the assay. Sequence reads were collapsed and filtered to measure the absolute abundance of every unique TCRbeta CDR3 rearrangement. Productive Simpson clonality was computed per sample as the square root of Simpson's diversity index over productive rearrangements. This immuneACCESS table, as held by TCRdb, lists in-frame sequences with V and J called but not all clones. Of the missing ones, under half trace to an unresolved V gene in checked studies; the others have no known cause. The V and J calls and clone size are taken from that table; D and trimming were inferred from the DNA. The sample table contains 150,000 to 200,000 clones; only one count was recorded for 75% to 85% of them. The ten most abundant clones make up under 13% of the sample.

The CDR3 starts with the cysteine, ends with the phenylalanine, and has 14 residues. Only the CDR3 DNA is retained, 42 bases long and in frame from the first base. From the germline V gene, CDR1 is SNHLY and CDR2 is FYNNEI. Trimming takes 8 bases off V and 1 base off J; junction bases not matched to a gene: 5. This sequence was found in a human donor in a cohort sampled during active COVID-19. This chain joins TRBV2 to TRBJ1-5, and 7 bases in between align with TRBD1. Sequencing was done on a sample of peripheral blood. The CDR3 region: CASCLQGSNQPQHF. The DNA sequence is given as TGTGCCAGCTGCCTACAGGGGAGCAATCAGCCCCAGCATTTT.